This TCR beta chain was recorded in a study of Graves' ophthalmopathy and Graves' hyperthyroidism. Overall study findings and caveats: Stable hyperthyroidism and ophthalmopathy were told apart by a 13-signature model, which achieved around 88% sensitivity and 81.08% specificity.

The V end was cut by 2 bases, the J end by 5 bases, with 7 bases between. The CDR3 length is 12 residues. Germline CDR1 is SGHTA and CDR2 is FQGNSA. Beta-chain TCR CDR3 regions were amplified from RNA transcripts. HTBI-primed first-round RT-PCR preceded second-round multiplex PCR. Using its own MiXCR run on the multiplex PCR reads, TCRdb lists one record per CDR3 protein. This table holds 300,000 or so distinct CDR3 sequences, 17% found once. This clonotype was counted many times. Its matching antigen is unknown. The chain carries TRBV7-2 and TRBJ2-7; D is ambiguous. The sample taken for sequencing was peripheral blood. This TCR was recovered from an adult man with Graves' ophthalmopathy. CDR3 nucleotides: TGTGCCAGCAGCTTATGGATTAACGAGCAGTACTTC. Amino acid sequence: CASSLWINEQYF.